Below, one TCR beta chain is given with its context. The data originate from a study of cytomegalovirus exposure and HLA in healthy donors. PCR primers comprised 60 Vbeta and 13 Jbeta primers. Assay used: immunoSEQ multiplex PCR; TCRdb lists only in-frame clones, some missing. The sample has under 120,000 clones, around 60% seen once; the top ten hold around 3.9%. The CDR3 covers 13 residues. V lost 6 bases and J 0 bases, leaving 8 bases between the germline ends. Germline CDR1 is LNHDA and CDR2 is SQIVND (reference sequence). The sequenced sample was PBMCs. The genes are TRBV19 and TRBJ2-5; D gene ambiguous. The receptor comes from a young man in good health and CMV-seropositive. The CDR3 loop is CASRRDYQETQYF. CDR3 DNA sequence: TGTGCCAGTAGAAGAGACTACCAAGAGACCCAGTACTTC.